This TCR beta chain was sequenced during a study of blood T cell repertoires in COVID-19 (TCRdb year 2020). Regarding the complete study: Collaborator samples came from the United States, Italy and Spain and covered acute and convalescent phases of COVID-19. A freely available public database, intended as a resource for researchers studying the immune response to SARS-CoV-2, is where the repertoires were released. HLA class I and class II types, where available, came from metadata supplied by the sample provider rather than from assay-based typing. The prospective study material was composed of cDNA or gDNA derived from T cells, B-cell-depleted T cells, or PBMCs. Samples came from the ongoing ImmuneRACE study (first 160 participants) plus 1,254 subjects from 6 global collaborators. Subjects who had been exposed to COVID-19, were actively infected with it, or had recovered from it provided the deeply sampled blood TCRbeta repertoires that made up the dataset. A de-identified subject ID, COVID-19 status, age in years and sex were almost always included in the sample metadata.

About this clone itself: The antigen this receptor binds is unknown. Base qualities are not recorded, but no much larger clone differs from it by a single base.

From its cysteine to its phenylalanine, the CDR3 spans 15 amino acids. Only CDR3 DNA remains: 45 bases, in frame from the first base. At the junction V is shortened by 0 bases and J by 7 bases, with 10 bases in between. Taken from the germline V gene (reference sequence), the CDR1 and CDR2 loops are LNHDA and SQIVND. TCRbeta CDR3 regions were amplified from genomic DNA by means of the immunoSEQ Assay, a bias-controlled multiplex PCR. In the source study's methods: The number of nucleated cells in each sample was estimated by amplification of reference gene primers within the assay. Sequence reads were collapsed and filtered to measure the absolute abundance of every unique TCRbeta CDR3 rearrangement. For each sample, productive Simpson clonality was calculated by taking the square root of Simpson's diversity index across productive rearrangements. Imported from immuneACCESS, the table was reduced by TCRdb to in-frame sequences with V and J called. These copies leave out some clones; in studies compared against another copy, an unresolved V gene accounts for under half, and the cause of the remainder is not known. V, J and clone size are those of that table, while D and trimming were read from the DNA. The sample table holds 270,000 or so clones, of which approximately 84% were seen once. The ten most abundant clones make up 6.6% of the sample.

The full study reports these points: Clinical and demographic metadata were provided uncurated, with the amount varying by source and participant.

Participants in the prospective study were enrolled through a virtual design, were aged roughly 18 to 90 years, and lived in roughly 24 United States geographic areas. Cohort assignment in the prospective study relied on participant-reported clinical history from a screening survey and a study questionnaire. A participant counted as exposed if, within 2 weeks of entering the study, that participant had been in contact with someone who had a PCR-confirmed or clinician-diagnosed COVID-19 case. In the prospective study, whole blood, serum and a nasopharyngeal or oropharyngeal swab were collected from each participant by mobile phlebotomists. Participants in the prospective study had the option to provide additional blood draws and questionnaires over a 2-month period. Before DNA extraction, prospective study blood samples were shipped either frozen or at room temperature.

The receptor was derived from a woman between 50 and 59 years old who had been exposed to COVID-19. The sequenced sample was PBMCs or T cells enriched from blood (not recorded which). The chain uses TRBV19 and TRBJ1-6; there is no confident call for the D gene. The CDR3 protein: CASSIERATNSPLHF. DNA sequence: TGTGCCAGTAGTATAGAACGCGCCACCAATTCACCCCTCCACTTT.